The TCR beta chain under discussion was sequenced for a study of CD8 T cells in Susac syndrome. Healthy donors formed controls matched for age and sex. The TEMRA cells underwent FACS enrichment, while the CD8+ and CD4+ T cells underwent negative isolation. This CDR3 has 17 amino acids. J was trimmed by 6 bases and V by 6 bases; bases with no gene match: 16. Germline assignment: CDR1 SEHNR and CDR2 FQNEAQ (reference sequence). cDNA came from about 0.46 to 1 ug RNA primed by random hexamers. Amplification of TCR beta CDR3 was carried out by immunoSEQ multiplex PCR, which covered 54 Vbeta and 13 Jbeta segments. MiXCR was run by TCRdb on the immunoSEQ multiplex PCR reads, yielding one entry per CDR3 protein. This sample has 130,000 or so distinct CDR3 sequences, with approximately 94% found just once.

The chain couples TRBV7-9 to TRBJ2-3, with 9 bases lining up with TRBD2. The TCR was taken from a human donor in good health. Sample: CD4+ T cells from PBMCs. The CDR3 bases are TGTGCCAGCAGTCGAACGGGGGGTAGCGGGAGAGCGGATACGCAGTATTTT. Its protein is CASSRTGGSGRADTQYF.